This TCR beta chain came from a study of regulatory T cells in long-lasting Graves disease. The overall study: To qualify as persistent, Graves' disease required over 5 years of antithyroid drugs with positive TSH receptor antibodies. Regarding the study as a whole: The study found persistent patients shared more public clonotypes (roughly 2,800) than new patients (966). Patients with persistent Graves' had lower TCR diversity than newly diagnosed patients. Thyroid tissue went unexamined; only peripheral blood was analyzed.

CDR1 is MNHNS and CDR2 is SASEGT in the germline V gene. The CDR3 has 14 amino acids. Trimming stripped 2 bases from V and 2 bases from J, with 9 bases between. Both iRepertoire HTBI primers and Arm-PCR of CDR3 regions were used to build the TCR beta libraries. One entry per CDR3 protein results from TCRdb running MiXCR on the multiplex PCR reads. This sample yields around 300,000 distinct CDR3 sequences, of which 22% are seen a single time; roughly three fifths belongs to the top ten. Time point of the sample: persistent/refractory GD, antithyroid drugs over 5 years with positive TRAb. RNA isolated from PBMCs was used to make the TCR library. The table lists this clonotype with a few counts. Its target is unknown.

Sequencing was performed on peripheral blood mononuclear cells (PBMCs), taken when the disease was refractory, from a patient treated with antithyroid drugs. V usage is TRBV6-1 and J usage is TRBJ1-1; D ambiguous. This receptor was identified in a female donor with Graves disease. DNA for the CDR3: TGTGCCAGCAGTGAATTGGGGTTAAACACTGAAGCTTTCTTT. Amino acid sequence: CASSELGLNTEAFF.